This T cell receptor (beta chain) was sequenced in a study of monozygotic twins with inflammatory bowel disease. UMIs containing a 6-nucleotide sample barcode were added via template switching. TCRdb reanalyzed the 5' RACE reads, giving one entry per CDR3 protein sequence and no DNA. The specimen's table records approximately 420,000 distinct CDR3 sequences. CDR1 and CDR2 from the germline V gene are WSHSY and SAAADI. This CDR3 comprises 12 residues. The V gene is TRBV10-2, the J gene TRBJ1-1. The sample comprised blood. This TCR was recovered from a human donor with ulcerative colitis or Crohn's disease, or a healthy co-twin of an affected twin (not recorded which). CDR3 protein: CASSEPDTEAFF.